Below are 12 T cell receptor beta chains sequenced from a single sample in a study of tumor and adjacent non-tumor tissue in lung cancer. Three rounds of nested PCR, following a modified ARM-PCR protocol, produced the TCRbeta library. TCRdb reprocessed the multiplex PCR reads with MiXCR, giving one entry per CDR3 protein. The table shows approximately 76,000 distinct CDR3 sequences, with 65% to 75% occurring only once. The template was RNA from unsorted bulk tissue. The sample comprised lung tumor tissue. These receptor sequences come from a woman aged 70-85 years with non-small cell lung cancer.

Concerning this clonotype itself: It is likely a read error, because the conserved phenylalanine at the end of the CDR3 is missing. This chain joins TRBV4-2 and TRBJ2-1, with 8 bases lining up with TRBD1. With V trimmed by 3 bases and J by 5 bases, 9 bases remained unmatched. The V gene's germline CDR1 is LGHNA and CDR2 YNFKEQ. The CDR3 has 16 amino acids. CDR3 region: CASSHGSGGTDNEQFI. The CDR3 DNA reads as TGTGCCAGCAGCCACGGATCAGGGGGCACTGACAATGAGCAGTTCATC.

A note on this clonotype: Compared with germline, one end of the junction differs, possibly owing to a read error. The rearrangement links TRBV5-6 to TRBJ1-1; no clear D gene. CDR1 is SGHDT, CDR2 YYEEEE, per germline. This CDR3 has 14 residues. The CDR3 nucleotides are TGTGCCGGCAGTTTGGACCTCACGAACACTGAAGCTTTCTTT. It encodes CAGSLDLTNTEAFF. The full variable domain, with the rest looked up from reference TRBV5-6 and TRBJ1-1, is DAGVTQSPTHLIKTRGQQVTLRCSPKSGHDTVSWYQQALGQGPQFIFQYYEEEERQRGNFPDRFSGHQFPNYSSELNVNALLLGDSALYLCAGSLDLTNTEAFFGQGTRLTVV.

About this clonotype itself: Since the CDR3 does not end with the conserved phenylalanine or tryptophan, this likely comes from a read error. The chain combines TRBV28 with TRBJ2-1; possibly TRBD1 for D (6 bases). The CDR3 runs to 16 residues. Germline V CDR1 and CDR2: MDHEN, SYDVKM. Trimming left V 6 bases short and J 9 bases short, with 24 bases between. CDR3 DNA sequence: TGTGCCAGCAGGGTTGGGTACGGAAGTCTGGGGGCTGAGCAGTTCTTA. Protein: CASRVGYGSLGAEQFL.

On this clonotype itself: At one end, the junction sequence differs from germline, possibly due to a read error. This chain joins TRBV28 and TRBJ2-7, with 7 bases aligning to TRBD1. This CDR3 region has 16 residues. Germline V gene lookup returns CDR1 MDHEN and CDR2 SYDVKM. CDR3 loop: CVSSLLGGQWSYEQYF. Written as DNA, the CDR3 is TGTGTCAGCAGTTTGCTAGGGGGACAGTGGAGCTACGAGCAATACTTC.

The V gene is TRBV11-3, the J gene TRBJ2-5; the D is unclear. V dropped 8 bases and J dropped 5 bases, with 15 bases sitting between them. This CDR3 has 13 amino acids. In germline, CDR1 is SGHNT, CDR2 YENEEA. The CDR3 loop is CASAPSGVETQYF. The DNA of the CDR3 is TGTGCCAGCGCCCCTAGTGGTGTGGAGACCCAGTACTTC.

As for this clonotype: Germline is not matched at one junction end, which may reflect a read error. The chain combines TRBV7-8 with TRBJ2-2, with a tentative D call TRBD2 (6 bases). Germline V gene lookup returns CDR1 SGHVS and CDR2 FQNEAQ. The CDR3 is 15 amino acids. The CDR3 DNA is TGTGCCAGCAGCTTAGCCGGGAGAAACACCGTGGAGCTGTTTTTT. Protein product: CASSLAGRNTVELFF.

Comment on this clonotype: At one of its ends the junction is not consistent with the germline gene, which may arise from a read error. The V call is TRBV10-1, the J call TRBJ2-1, with 10 bases matching TRBD2. The CDR3 extends over 13 amino acids. Germline CDR1 and CDR2: WNHNN and SYGVQD (reference sequence). The CDR3 sequence is CTSSKVTSGEQFF. The CDR3 DNA is TGCACCAGCTCTAAAGTGACTAGCGGGGAGCAGTTCTTC.

As for this clonotype: A much larger clone sits a single nucleotide away, making a read error possible. The gene calls are TRBV6-5 and TRBJ2-1; D possibly corresponds to TRBD2 (5 bases). CDR1 and CDR2 from the germline V gene are MNHEY and SVGAGI. The CDR3 is made up of 15 amino acids. This CDR3 reads CASSYYSPMRDEQCF. CDR3 bases: TGTGCCAGCAGTTACTACAGTCCTATGAGGGATGAGCAGTGCTTC.

A word on this clonotype: No conserved phenylalanine or tryptophan ends this CDR3, so it is likely a read error. The rearrangement links TRBV12-3 or TRBV12-4 to TRBJ1-5; no reliable D call. The length of the CDR3 is 13 residues. The V gene lost 6 bases and the J gene lost 4 bases, with 10 bases spanning the gap. CDR3 bases: TGTGCCAGCAGAATAGGTGGAAATCAGCCCCAGCATTAT. It translates to CASRIGGNQPQHY.

On this clonotype: This CDR3 fails to terminate in the conserved phenylalanine or tryptophan, so it likely reflects a read error. The chain couples TRBV5-4 to TRBJ1-2, with a tentative D call TRBD1 (6 bases). Germline CDR1 SGHNT, CDR2 YYREEE (reference sequence). The CDR3 is made up of 15 amino acids. Trimming removed 0 bases from V and 7 bases from J, with 16 bases in between. The CDR3 sequence: CASSLGGPGVLGYTS. CDR3 DNA sequence: TGTGCCAGCAGCTTGGGGGGGCCAGGGGTGCTTGGCTACACCTCC.

Details on this clonotype: The junction does not match germline at one end; this may be a read error. This chain connects TRBV12-3 or TRBV12-4 to TRBJ1-4; the match to TRBD1 covers 10 bases. This CDR3 region has 16 residues. As DNA, the CDR3 is TGTGTCAGCAGTCCCAACCAAGGGACAGGGGTCGAAGAACTGTTTTTT. Encoded protein: CVSSPNQGTGVEELFF.

The chain couples TRBV6-5 to TRBJ1-1, with D unclear. Germline assignment: CDR1 MNHEY and CDR2 SVGAGI. The length of the CDR3 is 14 residues. Trimming removed 1 base from V and 10 bases from J, with 16 bases in between. The CDR3 coding sequence is TGTGCCAGCAGTTACTATACTACAAGCCCACTAGCTTTCTTT. It encodes CASSYYTTSPLAFF.